One TCR beta chain is described in this entry. The antigen remains unidentified. This entry belongs to a study of cytomegalovirus exposure and HLA in healthy donors. The germline gives CDR1 MDHEN, CDR2 SYDVKM. CDR3 length equals 14 residues. With 4 bases removed from V and 11 bases from J, the gap between germline ends came to 18 bases. Every donor was a healthy person donating bone marrow. Study results and limitations: TCR beta V- and J-gene trimming was later associated with a missense DCLRE1C variant.

In the PCR, 60 Vbeta and 13 Jbeta primers were used. The assay was immunoSEQ multiplex PCR, and TCRdb's table has in-frame clones only and misses some. This sample carries more than 100,000 clones, with around 4% going to the ten biggest clones. The gene calls are TRBV28 and TRBJ1-5; D unresolved. The sample was PBMCs. The sequence was collected from a man between 18 and 35 years old in good health and CMV-seronegative. The CDR3 DNA follows: TGTGCCAGCAGTTCCGGAGGTGGGTATGGGGCCCAGCATTTT. It codes for CASSSGGGYGAQHF. The full variable domain, with the rest looked up from reference TRBV28 and TRBJ1-5, is DVKVTQSSRYLVKRTGEKVFLECVQDMDHENMFWYRQDPGLGLRLIYFSYDVKMKEKGDIPEGYSVSREKKERFSLILESASTNQTSMYLCASSSGGGYGAQHFGDGTRLSIL.